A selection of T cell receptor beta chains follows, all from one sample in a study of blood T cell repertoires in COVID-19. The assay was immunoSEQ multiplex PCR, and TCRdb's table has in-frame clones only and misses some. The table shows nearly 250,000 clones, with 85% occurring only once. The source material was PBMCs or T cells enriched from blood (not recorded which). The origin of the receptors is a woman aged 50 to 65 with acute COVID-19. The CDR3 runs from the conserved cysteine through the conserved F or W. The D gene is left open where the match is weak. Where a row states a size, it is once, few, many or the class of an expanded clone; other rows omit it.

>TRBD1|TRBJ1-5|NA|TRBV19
TGTGCCAGTAGTATTCAGGGGGGCGATCAGCCCCAGCATTTT
CASSIQGGDQPQHF
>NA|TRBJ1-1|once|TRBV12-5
TGTGCTAGTGGTTTGGTACCAGGGAACACTGAAGCTTTCTTT
CASGLVPGNTEAFF
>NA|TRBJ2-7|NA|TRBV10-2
TGCGCCAGCAGTACGAGCTCCTACGAGCAGTACTTC
CASSTSSYEQYF
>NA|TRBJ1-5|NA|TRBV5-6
TGTGCCAGCAGCTCCCTCGGGGACATTAGCAATCAGCCCCAGCATTTT
CASSSLGDISNQPQHF
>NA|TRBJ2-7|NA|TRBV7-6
TGTGCCAGCAGCTTAGTTGAGGGAAATGGGGAGCAGTACTTC
CASSLVEGNGEQYF
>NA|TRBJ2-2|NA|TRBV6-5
TGTGCCAGCGTCTGGGCAGGGGTGAACACCGGGGAGCTGTTTTTT
CASVWAGVNTGELFF
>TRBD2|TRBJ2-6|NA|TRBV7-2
TGTGCCAGCAGCCGCACGGGAGGTGGGGCCAACGTCCTGACTTTC
CASSRTGGGANVLTF
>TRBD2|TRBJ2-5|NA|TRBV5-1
TGCGCCAGCAGCCCAACCGGGACTAGCGGGACAAGGCGAAGGGAGACCCAGTACTTC
CASSPTGTSGTRRRETQYF
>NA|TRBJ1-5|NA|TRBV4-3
TGCGCCAGCAGCCAAGTCATCGGGGGCAATCAGCCCCAGCATTTT
CASSQVIGGNQPQHF
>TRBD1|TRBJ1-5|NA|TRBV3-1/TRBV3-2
TGTGCCAGCAGCCGAGGGACAGGGGGCCAGCAGCCCCAGCATTTT
CASSRGTGGQQPQHF
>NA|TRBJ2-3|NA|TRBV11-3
TGTGCCAGCAGCTCGGACTACGATACGCAGTATTTT
CASSSDYDTQYF